This T cell receptor (beta chain) was captured in a study of blood T cells in healthy people across ages. Study results and limitations: Relative to aged donors, long-lived donors carried more naive CD4+ cells and displayed higher diversity. Naive T cell percentage and TCR beta diversity correlated strongly.

To note about this clonotype: As yet, its antigen is unknown.

PCR was performed a second time for roughly 7 to 11 cycles using a sample-barcoded 5' primer and a J-beta primer mix. Each cDNA molecule received a tag from a template-switch adaptor that had 12 random nucleotides. Using its own MiXCR run on the 5' RACE reads, TCRdb lists one record per CDR3 protein. There are a few hundred thousand distinct CDR3 sequences in the sample; about 52% occur only once, and 51% lies in the top ten. The germline CDR1 and CDR2 sequences are DFQATT and SNEGSKA (reference sequence). The CDR3 runs 14 residues. The sample providers were healthy Caucasian people from Russia, aged about 6 to 95.

Sequencing was performed on blood. The chain recombines TRBV20-1 with TRBJ2-4; D is tentatively TRBD1 or TRBD2 (6 bases each). The DNA end is a closer match to TRBJ2-7, so the J assignment may be wrong. The sequence was obtained from a man in his 60s in good health. CDR3 in DNA: TGCAGTGCTGGCCCCGGGGGCCTACCTCGCGAGCAGTACTTC. Protein: CSAGPGGLPREQYF.